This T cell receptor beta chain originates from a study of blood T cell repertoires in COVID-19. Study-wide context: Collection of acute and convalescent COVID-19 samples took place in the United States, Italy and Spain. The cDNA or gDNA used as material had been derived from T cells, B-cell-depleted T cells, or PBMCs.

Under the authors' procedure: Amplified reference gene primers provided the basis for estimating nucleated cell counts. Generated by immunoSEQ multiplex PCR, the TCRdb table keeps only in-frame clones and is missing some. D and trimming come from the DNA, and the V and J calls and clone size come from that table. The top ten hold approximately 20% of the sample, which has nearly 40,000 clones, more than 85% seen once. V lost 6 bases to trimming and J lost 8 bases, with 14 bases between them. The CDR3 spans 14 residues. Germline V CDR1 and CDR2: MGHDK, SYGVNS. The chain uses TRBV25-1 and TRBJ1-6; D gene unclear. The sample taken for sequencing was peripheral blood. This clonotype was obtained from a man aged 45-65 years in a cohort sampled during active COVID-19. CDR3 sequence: CASRAIASHSPLHF. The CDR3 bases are TGTGCCAGCAGGGCCATCGCCTCCCATTCACCCCTCCACTTT. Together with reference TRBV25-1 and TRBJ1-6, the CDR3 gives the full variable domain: EADIYQTPRYLVIGTGKKITLECSQTMGHDKMYWYQQDPGMELHLIHYSYGVNSTEKGDLSSESTVSRIRTEHFPLTLESARPSHTSQYLCASRAIASHSPLHFGNGTRLTVT.